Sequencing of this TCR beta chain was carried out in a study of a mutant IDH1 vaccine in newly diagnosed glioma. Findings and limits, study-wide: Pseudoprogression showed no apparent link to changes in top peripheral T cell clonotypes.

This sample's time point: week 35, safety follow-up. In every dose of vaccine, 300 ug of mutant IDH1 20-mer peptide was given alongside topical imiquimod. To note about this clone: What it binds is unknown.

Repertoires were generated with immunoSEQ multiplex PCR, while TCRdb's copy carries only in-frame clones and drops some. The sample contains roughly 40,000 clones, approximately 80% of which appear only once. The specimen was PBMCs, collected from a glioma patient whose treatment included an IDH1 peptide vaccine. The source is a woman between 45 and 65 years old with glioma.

The DNA of the CDR3 is TGTGCCAGCAGCCGGGGAGGGTCGGGGGGGAACACAGATACGCAGTATTTT. Residues: CASSRGGSGGNTDTQYF. The V and J genes are TRBV4-2 and TRBJ2-3; 8 bases are shared with TRBD2. The CDR3 spans 17 residues. CDR1 and CDR2 (germline): LGHNA, YNFKEQ. V was clipped by 4 bases and J by 2 bases; unmatched bases: 11.